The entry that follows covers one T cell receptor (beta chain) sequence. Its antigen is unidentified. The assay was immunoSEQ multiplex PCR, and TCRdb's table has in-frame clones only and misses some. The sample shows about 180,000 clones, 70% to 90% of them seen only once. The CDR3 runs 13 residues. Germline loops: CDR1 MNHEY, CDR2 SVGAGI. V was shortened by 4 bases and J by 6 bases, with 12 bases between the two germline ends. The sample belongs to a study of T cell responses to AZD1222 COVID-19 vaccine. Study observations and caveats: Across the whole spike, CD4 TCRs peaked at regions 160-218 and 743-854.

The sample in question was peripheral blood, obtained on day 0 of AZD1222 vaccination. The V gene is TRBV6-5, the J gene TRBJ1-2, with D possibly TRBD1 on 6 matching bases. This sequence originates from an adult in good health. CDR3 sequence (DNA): TGTGCCAGCAGTTGGGGGGCCTCTCATGGCTACACCTTC. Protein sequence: CASSWGASHGYTF.